Listed here are 6 T cell receptor beta chains from one sample, sequenced in a study of cytomegalovirus exposure and HLA in healthy donors. The study ran its PCR with 60 Vbeta and 13 Jbeta primers. TCRdb keeps only in-frame clones here, not all; method: immunoSEQ multiplex PCR. The sample has 95,000 to 150,000 clones. Sequencing input: PBMCs. Receptor source: a man in his forties in good health and CMV-seronegative.

The CDR3 loop is CASSWEGWGNQPQHF. The CDR3 DNA reads as TGTGCCAGTAGCTGGGAGGGTTGGGGCAATCAGCCCCAGCATTTT. The gene calls are TRBV6-1 and TRBJ1-5; D not certain. CDR3 length equals 15 residues. Trimming removed 9 bases at V and 2 bases at J, with 17 bases between. Per the germline V gene, CDR1 is MNHNS and CDR2 is SASEGT.

This rearrangement joins TRBV19 to TRBJ2-7; 7 bases agree with TRBD2. Unmatched junction bases numbered 7, after V lost 0 bases and J lost 5 bases. This CDR3 contains 15 residues. The germline V gene has CDR1 LNHDA and CDR2 SQIVND (reference sequence). The chain's CDR3 is CASSIDSGRQDEQYF. In DNA form, the CDR3 reads TGTGCCAGTAGTATAGATAGCGGGCGCCAGGACGAGCAGTACTTC.

The J gene is TRBJ2-1, the V gene TRBV29-1; 10 nucleotides align to TRBD1. Unmatched junction bases numbered 8, after V lost 3 bases and J lost 0 bases. CDR3 length: 17 residues. Germline CDR1 reads SQVTM; CDR2 reads ANQGSEA. The chain's CDR3 is CSVEMGDRGFSYNEQFF. CDR3 DNA: TGCAGCGTTGAGATGGGGGACAGGGGTTTCTCCTACAATGAGCAGTTCTTC.

V is TRBV5-1 and J is TRBJ1-4; possible D gene TRBD1, 5 bases. Trimming shortened V by 3 bases and J by 6 bases, and 15 bases separated the two germline ends. This CDR3 comprises 15 residues. Germline values: CDR1 SGHRS, CDR2 YFSETQ. CDR3 protein: CASSSLVPGYEKLFF. The CDR3, as DNA: TGCGCCAGCAGCTCCTTAGTCCCAGGGTATGAAAAACTGTTTTTT.

The V gene is TRBV5-4, the J gene TRBJ2-4, with D perhaps TRBD1 (5 bases). The CDR3 length is 16 residues. From germline, CDR1 is SGHNT and CDR2 YYREEE (reference sequence). V was cut by 0 bases and J by 0 bases, with 10 bases left in between. The chain's CDR3 is CASSLEGALAKNIQYF. In nucleotides, the CDR3 is TGTGCCAGCAGCTTGGAAGGGGCCCTAGCCAAAAACATTCAGTACTTC.

The chain couples TRBV27 to TRBJ1-5; D gene uncertain. The V end was cut by 4 bases, the J end by 5 bases, with 15 bases between. The CDR3 is 15 residues long. From germline, CDR1 is MNHEY and CDR2 SMNVEV (reference sequence). CDR3 loop: CASSSRPLGDQPQHF. The CDR3 DNA is TGTGCCAGCAGTTCGCGGCCGCTAGGTGATCAGCCCCAGCATTTT.